The rows below give T cell receptor beta chains drawn from one sample of a study of blood T cell repertoires in COVID-19. TCRdb's table, derived via immunoSEQ multiplex PCR, lists solely in-frame clones and lacks some. The data hold around 230,000 clones, with 82% observed a single time. The sample taken for sequencing was peripheral blood. These receptors came from a woman aged 55 to 70 with active or convalescent COVID-19. CDR3s include the opening cysteine and the closing phenylalanine or tryptophan. The D gene is left open where the match is weak. Some rows have no size entry. The others give once, few or many, or a class for an expanded clone.

CDR3nt | CDR3aa | j_gene | d_gene | v_gene | abundance
TGCGCCAGCAGCTTGGGAGGGGGCGCTGGCTATGGCTACACCTTC | CASSLGGGAGYGYTF | TRBJ1-2 | TRBD1 | TRBV5-1 | few
TGTGCCAGCTCACCTTCTAACGGACAGGGGAATGGGGCCAACGTCCTGACTTTC | CASSPSNGQGNGANVLTF | TRBJ2-6 | TRBD1 | TRBV18 | -
TGTGCCAGCAGTTTAATCGGGGGGCAGCCCCAGCATTTT | CASSLIGGQPQHF | TRBJ1-5 | - | TRBV27 | -
TGTGCCAGCTCACCACGGGACAGAACCGGGGAGCTGTTTTTT | CASSPRDRTGELFF | TRBJ2-2 | TRBD1 | TRBV18 | once
TGTGCCAGCAGCTTTTCACAGGTGGTGGGGACTGAAGCTTTCTTT | CASSFSQVVGTEAFF | TRBJ1-1 | - | TRBV11-1 | -
TGTGCCAGCAGCTTGAGGGGGAGAAATTCACCCCTCCACTTT | CASSLRGRNSPLHF | TRBJ1-6 | - | TRBV5-5 | -
TGCGCCAGCAGCTTGGCCGGCAGGGCGGGGGAGCAGTTCTTC | CASSLAGRAGEQFF | TRBJ2-1 | - | TRBV5-1 | once
TGTGCCAGCAGCTACCGACAGGGGGGATACGAGCAGTACTTC | CASSYRQGGYEQYF | TRBJ2-7 | TRBD1 | TRBV7-9 | -
TGTGCCTGGAGTTCTGACAGAAATCAGCCCCAGCATTTT | CAWSSDRNQPQHF | TRBJ1-5 | - | TRBV30 | few
TGCGCCAGCAGCCCGGACAGGGTGACCCAGAACACTGAAGCTTTCTTT | CASSPDRVTQNTEAFF | TRBJ1-1 | TRBD1 | TRBV5-1 | -
TGTGCCAGCAGCGTAGGGGGACAGGGTAATGAAAAACTGTTTTTT | CASSVGGQGNEKLFF | TRBJ1-4 | TRBD1 | TRBV9 | -
TGTGCCAGCAAAGGGGGTTTGCTAGCGGGGGAAGCGGAGCTGTTTTTT | CASKGGLLAGEAELFF | TRBJ2-2 | TRBD2 | TRBV2 | -
TGCAGCGTTGGGCAGGTGACCGGGGAGCTGTTTTTT | CSVGQVTGELFF | TRBJ2-2 | - | TRBV29-1 | -
TGTGCCTGGAGTGTACAGGGGGGCCGGGGTCAGCCCCAGCATTTT | CAWSVQGGRGQPQHF | TRBJ1-5 | TRBD1 | TRBV30 | -
TGTGCCTGGAGGATCGGGGGGGCAGGTAATTCACCCCTCCACTTT | CAWRIGGAGNSPLHF | TRBJ1-6 | - | TRBV30 | few
TGTGCCTGGAGTCGAGGACTCTCTGGAAACACCATATATTTT | CAWSRGLSGNTIYF | TRBJ1-3 | - | TRBV30 | -
TGTGCCAGCAGTGAATGGCCTAAAGGCCGACCGGGGGGTCAGCCCCAGCATTTT | CASSEWPKGRPGGQPQHF | TRBJ1-5 | - | TRBV25-1 | once